This section outlines one T cell receptor beta chain sequence together with its context. Per the original methods: Counts of nucleated cells, estimated from reference gene primer amplification, were obtained. TCRdb's copy holds only in-frame clones and misses some; the assay was immunoSEQ multiplex PCR. V and J calls and clone size are copied from that table; D and trimming were computed from the DNA. The sample shows over 200,000 clones, approximately 84% of them seen only once. Germline V lookup: CDR1 SGHDT, CDR2 YYEEEE. There are 15 residues in the CDR3. V shed 2 bases, J shed 7 bases, and the junction held 8 bases outside the gene matches. This sample is drawn from a study of blood T cell repertoires in COVID-19. Whole-study context: COVID-19 samples collected from the United States, Italy and Spain covered acute and convalescent phases. The analysed material was cDNA or gDNA that came from T cells, B-cell-depleted T cells, or PBMCs.

This receptor was identified in a woman aged 45 to 65 with active or convalescent COVID-19. The sample was peripheral blood. The genes are TRBV5-6 and TRBJ2-1; 8 nucleotides agree with TRBD2. The CDR3 bases are TGTGCCAGCAGCTTAGCCGGGACTAGTTTTAATGAGCAGTTCTTC. Its translation is CASSLAGTSFNEQFF.